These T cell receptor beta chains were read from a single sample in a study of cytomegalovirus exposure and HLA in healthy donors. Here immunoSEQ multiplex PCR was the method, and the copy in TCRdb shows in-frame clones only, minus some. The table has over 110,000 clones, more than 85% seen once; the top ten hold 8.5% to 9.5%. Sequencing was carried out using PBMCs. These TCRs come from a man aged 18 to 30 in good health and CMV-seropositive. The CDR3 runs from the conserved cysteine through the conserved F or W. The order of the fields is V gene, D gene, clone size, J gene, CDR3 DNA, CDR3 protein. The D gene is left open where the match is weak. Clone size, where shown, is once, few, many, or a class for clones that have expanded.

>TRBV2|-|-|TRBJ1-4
TGTGCCAGCAGTGAAGCCGGGGGAAGGGTAACTAATGAAAAACTGTTTTTT
CASSEAGGRVTNEKLFF
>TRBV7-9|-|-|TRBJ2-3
TGTGCCAGCAGCCCGGAGGCAGATACGCAGTATTTT
CASSPEADTQYF
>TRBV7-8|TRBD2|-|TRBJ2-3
TGTGCCAGCAGCTTATGGGGACTAGCGAGGTCAGATACGCAGTATTTT
CASSLWGLARSDTQYF
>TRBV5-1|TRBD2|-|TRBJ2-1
TGCGCCAGCAGCTCCCCGACTAGCGGGAGTTCCTACAATGAGCAGTTCTTC
CASSSPTSGSSYNEQFF
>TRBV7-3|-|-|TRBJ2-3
TGTGCCAGCAGCTTAGCCGGAGGACAGATAGATACGCAGTATTTT
CASSLAGGQIDTQYF
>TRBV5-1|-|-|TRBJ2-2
TGCGCCAGCAGCTTGGGGACAGCGAACACCGGGGAGCTGTTTTTT
CASSLGTANTGELFF
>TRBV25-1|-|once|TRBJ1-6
TGTGCCAGCAGTGAATCGGAGGAAACTTCACCCCTCCACTTT
CASSESEETSPLHF
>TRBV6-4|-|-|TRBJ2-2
TGTGCCAGCAGTGACTCGAAGTTGAGCACCGGGGAGCTGTTTTTT
CASSDSKLSTGELFF
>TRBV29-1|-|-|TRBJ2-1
TGCAGCGTTGTTTACTACAATGAGCAGTTCTTC
CSVVYYNEQFF
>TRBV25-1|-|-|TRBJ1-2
TGTGCCAGCACCAAGGGGGGGGCGACCCCCGCCAGCTACACCTTC
CASTKGGATPASYTF
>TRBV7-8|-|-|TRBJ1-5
TGTGCCAGCAGCCCCGAGGGCCTGGGGAGCAATCAGCCCCAGCATTTT
CASSPEGLGSNQPQHF
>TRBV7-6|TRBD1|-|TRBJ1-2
TGTGCCAGCAGCAGGACAGGTGCCCTGCGAAACTATGGCTACACCTTC
CASSRTGALRNYGYTF
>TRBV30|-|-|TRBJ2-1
TGTGCCTGGACCTGGAGGAATGAGCAGTTCTTC
CAWTWRNEQFF
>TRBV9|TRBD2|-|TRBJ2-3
TGTGCCAGCAGCGGGACTAGCGGGAGCACAGATACGCAGTATTTT
CASSGTSGSTDTQYF
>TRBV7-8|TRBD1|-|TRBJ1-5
TGTGCCAGCAGCCTCAACCGGGACAGGGTCCAGCCCCAGCATTTT
CASSLNRDRVQPQHF
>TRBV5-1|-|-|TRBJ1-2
TGCGCCAGCAGCTCCACAGGAGTCGGCTACACCTTC
CASSSTGVGYTF
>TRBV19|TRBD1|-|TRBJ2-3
TGTGCCAGTAGTACAGGGGGCGGAAGGACAGATACGCAGTATTTT
CASSTGGGRTDTQYF
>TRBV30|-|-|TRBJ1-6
TGTGCCTGGAGTGGTGGGGCCAGGTTATATTCACCCCTCCACTTT
CAWSGGARLYSPLHF
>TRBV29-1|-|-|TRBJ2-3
TGCAGCGTTGAGGGTTGGGGCGACACCCCGTACACAGATACGCAGTATTTT
CSVEGWGDTPYTDTQYF
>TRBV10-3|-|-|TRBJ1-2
TGTGCCATCAGTATATTGGACGGGAAGGATGGCTACACCTTC
CAISILDGKDGYTF
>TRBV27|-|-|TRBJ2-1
TGTGCCAGCAGTAGCCCGACTGTGCGGCTTGAGCAGTTCTTC
CASSSPTVRLEQFF
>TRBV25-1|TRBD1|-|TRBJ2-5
TGTGCCAGCAGTGTGGGGACAGGGGGCGAGGAGACCCAGTACTTC
CASSVGTGGEETQYF
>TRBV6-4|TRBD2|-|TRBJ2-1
TGTGCCAGCAGTGAGACTAGCGGGATTAGCAATGAGCAGTTCTTC
CASSETSGISNEQFF
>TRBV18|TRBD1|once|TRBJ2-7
TGTGCCAGCTCACCTCAAGGGACAGGGTACTACGAGCAGTACTTC
CASSPQGTGYYEQYF
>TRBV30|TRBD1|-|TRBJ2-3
TGTGCCTGGAGTCGGCAGGGGGCTACAGATACGCAGTATTTT
CAWSRQGATDTQYF
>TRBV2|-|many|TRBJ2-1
TGTGCCAGCAAAGGGAGCGCGGGACGGTTTAATGAGCAGTTCTTC
CASKGSAGRFNEQFF
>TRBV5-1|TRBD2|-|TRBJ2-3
TGCGCCAGCAGCTTGGGGCTAGCGGGAGTAAAAGATACGCAGTATTTT
CASSLGLAGVKDTQYF
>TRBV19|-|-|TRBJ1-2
TGTGCCAGTAGCACAACCTCGGTCAGGGGAGAGGGCTACACCTTC
CASSTTSVRGEGYTF
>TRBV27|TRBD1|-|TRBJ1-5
TGTGCCAGCAGACCGGACAGGGATTATATCCAGCCCCAGCATTTT
CASRPDRDYIQPQHF
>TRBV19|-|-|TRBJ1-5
TGTGCCAGCTCCAGCAGGGGCAATCAGCCCCAGCATTTT
CASSSRGNQPQHF
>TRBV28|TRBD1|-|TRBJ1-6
TGTGCCAGCAGGCCTACAGGGGAAGGTGGGGTTTCACCCCTCCACTTT
CASRPTGEGGVSPLHF
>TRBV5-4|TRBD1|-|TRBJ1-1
TGTGCCAGCAGCAAGGGGACAGTGAACACTGAAGCTTTCTTT
CASSKGTVNTEAFF
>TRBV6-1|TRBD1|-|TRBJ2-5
TGTGCCAGCAGCTTGACAGGGTGGGAAGAGACCCAGTACTTC
CASSLTGWEETQYF
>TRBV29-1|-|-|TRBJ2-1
TGCAGCGTACTCACGAGCTCCTACAATGAGCAGTTCTTC
CSVLTSSYNEQFF
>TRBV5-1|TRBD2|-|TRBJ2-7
TGCGCCAGCAGCCCCTCTAGCGGGAGCTCCTACGAGCAGTACTTC
CASSPSSGSSYEQYF
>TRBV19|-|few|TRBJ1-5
TGTGCCAGTAGTTGGGAGAATCAGCCCCAGCATTTT
CASSWENQPQHF
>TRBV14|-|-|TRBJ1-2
TGTGCCAGCAGCCAAGACAGGGGAAACTATGGCTACACCTTC
CASSQDRGNYGYTF
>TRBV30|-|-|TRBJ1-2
TGTGCCTGGAGTCCCCTCCGAGACTACTATGGCTACACCTTC
CAWSPLRDYYGYTF
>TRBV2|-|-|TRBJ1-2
TGTGCCAGCAAATACAGGGCGGACTATGGCTACACCTTC
CASKYRADYGYTF
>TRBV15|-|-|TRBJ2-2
TGTGCCACCAGCAGAGGCTCAGCGAACACCGGGGAGCTGTTTTTT
CATSRGSANTGELFF
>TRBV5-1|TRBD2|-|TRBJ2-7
TGCGCCAGCAGCTTGGCAGTGGGACTAGCGGGGAAGGGCTACGAGCAGTACTTC
CASSLAVGLAGKGYEQYF
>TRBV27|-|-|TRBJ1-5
TGTGCCAGCAGTTTCGGACAGACCCGTCAGCCCCAGCATTTT
CASSFGQTRQPQHF
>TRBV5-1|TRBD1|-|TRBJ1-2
TGCGCCAGCAGCTTGGGGTTGCGACAGGGGGTAAACAAGAATGGCTACACCTTC
CASSLGLRQGVNKNGYTF
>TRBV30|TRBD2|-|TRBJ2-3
TGTGCCTGGAGCATAGCGGGGGGGCCGGACCCCACAGATACGCAGTATTTT
CAWSIAGGPDPTDTQYF
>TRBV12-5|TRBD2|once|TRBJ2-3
TGTGCTGGGGGTAGCGGGAGTGAGAACACAGATACGCAGTATTTT
CAGGSGSENTDTQYF
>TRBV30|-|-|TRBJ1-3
TGTGCCTGGAATCAGGTTTCCGGAAACACCATATATTTT
CAWNQVSGNTIYF
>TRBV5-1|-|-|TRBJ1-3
TGCGCCAGCAGCTCGACGACAACCTCTGGAAACACCATATATTTT
CASSSTTTSGNTIYF
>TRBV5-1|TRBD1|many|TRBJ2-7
TGCGCCAGCAGCGCTACGACCGGGACAGGGTTAAACGAGCAGTACTTC
CASSATTGTGLNEQYF
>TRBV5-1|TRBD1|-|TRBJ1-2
TGCGCCAGCAGCTTAGCCGACAGGGGAACTGGCTACACCTTC
CASSLADRGTGYTF
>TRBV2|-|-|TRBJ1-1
TGTGCCAGCAGTGAACTAGAGAACACTGAAGCTTTCTTT
CASSELENTEAFF
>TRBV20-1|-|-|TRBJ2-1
TGCAGTGCTAGACAGGACAATGAGCAGTTCTTC
CSARQDNEQFF
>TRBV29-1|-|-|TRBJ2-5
TGCAGCGTTGCTAGGTCTAAGGAGGAGACCCAGTACTTC
CSVARSKEETQYF
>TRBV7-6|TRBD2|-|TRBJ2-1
TGTGCCAGCAGCACAGGGACTAGCGGGAGGTTAAATGAGCAGTTCTTC
CASSTGTSGRLNEQFF
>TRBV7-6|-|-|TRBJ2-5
TGTGCCAGCAGCTTAGCAGGGGGGGCGATGGAAGAGACCCAGTACTTC
CASSLAGGAMEETQYF